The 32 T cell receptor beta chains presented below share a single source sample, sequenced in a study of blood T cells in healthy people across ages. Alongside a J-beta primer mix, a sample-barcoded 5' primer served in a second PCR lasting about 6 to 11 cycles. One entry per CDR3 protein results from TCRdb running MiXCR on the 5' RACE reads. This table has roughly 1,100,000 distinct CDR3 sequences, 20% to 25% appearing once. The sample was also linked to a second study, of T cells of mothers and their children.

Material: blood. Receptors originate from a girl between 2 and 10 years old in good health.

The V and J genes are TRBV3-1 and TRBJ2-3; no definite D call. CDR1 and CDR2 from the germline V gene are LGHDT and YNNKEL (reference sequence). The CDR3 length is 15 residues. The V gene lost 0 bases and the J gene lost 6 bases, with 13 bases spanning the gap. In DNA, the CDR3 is TGTGCCAGCAGCCAAGATTACGCTCGACTGGATACGCAGTATTTT. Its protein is CASSQDYARLDTQYF.

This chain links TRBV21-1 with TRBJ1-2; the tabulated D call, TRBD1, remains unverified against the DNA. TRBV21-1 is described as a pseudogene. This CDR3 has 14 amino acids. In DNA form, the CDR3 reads TGTGCCAGCAGACTTGACGACAGGAGCTATGGCTACACCTTC. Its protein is CASRLDDRSYGYTF.

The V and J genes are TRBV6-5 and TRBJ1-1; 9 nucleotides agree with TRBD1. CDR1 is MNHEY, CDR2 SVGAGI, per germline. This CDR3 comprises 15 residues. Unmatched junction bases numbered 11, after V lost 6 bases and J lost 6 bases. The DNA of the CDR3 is TGTGCCAGCAGCGTTGACAGGGGGGTCTGGGCTGAAGCTTTCTTT. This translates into CASSVDRGVWAEAFF.

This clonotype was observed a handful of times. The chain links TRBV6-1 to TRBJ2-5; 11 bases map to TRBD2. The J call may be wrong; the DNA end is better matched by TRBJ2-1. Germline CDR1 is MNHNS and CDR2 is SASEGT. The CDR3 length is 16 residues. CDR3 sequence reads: CASSGLAGGRGNEQFF. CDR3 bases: TGTGCCAGCTCAGGCCTAGCGGGGGGACGGGGCAATGAGCAGTTCTTC.

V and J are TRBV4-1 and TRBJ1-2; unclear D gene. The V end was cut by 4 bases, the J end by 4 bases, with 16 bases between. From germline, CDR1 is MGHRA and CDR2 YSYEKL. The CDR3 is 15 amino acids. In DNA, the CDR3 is TGCGCCAGCAGCCCGGGCTTTGGAGGAACCTATGGCTACACCTTC. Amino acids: CASSPGFGGTYGYTF.

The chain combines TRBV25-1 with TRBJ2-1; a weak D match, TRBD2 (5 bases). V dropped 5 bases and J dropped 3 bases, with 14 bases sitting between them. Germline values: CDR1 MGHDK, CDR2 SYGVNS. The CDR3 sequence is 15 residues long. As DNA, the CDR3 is TGTGCCAGCAGTACCGGGGAGACCCTCTACAATGAGCAGTTCTTC. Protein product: CASSTGETLYNEQFF. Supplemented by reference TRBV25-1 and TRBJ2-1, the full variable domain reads EADIYQTPRYLVIGTGKKITLECSQTMGHDKMYWYQQDPGMELHLIHYSYGVNSTEKGDLSSESTVSRIRTEHFPLTLESARPSHTSQYLCASSTGETLYNEQFFGPGTRLTVL.

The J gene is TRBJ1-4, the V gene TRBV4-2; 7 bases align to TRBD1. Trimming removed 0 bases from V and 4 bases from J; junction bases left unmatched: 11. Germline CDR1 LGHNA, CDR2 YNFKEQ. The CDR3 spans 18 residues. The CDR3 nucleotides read TGTGCCAGCAGCCAAGATCCCCAAGACAGGGAATATAATGAAAAACTGTTTTTT. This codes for CASSQDPQDREYNEKLFF.

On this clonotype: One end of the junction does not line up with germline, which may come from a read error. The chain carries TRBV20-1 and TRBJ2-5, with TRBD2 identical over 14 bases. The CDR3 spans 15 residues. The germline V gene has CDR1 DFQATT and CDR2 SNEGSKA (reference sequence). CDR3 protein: CSATGLAGEVFRRFF. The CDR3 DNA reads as TGCAGTGCGACGGGACTAGCGGGAGAGGTTTTTCGGCGGTTCTTC.

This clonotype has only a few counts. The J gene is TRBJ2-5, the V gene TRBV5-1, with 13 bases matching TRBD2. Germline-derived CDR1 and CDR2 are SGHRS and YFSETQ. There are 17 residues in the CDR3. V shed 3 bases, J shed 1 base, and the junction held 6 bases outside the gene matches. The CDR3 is CASSSGLAGSPQETQYF. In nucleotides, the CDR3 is TGCGCCAGCAGCTCGGGACTAGCGGGGAGCCCCCAAGAGACCCAGTACTTC.

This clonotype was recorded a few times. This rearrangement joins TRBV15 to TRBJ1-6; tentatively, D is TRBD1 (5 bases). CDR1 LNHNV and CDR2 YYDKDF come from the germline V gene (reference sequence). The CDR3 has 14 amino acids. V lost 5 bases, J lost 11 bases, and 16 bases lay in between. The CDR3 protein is CATSEGTLSPPLHF. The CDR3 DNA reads TGTGCCACCAGCGAAGGGACGTTGAGTCCACCCCTCCACTTT.

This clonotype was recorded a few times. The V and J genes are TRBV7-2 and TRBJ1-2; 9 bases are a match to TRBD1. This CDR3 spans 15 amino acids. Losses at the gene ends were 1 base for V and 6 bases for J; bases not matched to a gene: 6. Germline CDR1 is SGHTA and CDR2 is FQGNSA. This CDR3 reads CASSLDRTGEHGYTF. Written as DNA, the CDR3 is TGTGCCAGCAGCTTAGACCGGACAGGGGAGCATGGCTACACCTTC.

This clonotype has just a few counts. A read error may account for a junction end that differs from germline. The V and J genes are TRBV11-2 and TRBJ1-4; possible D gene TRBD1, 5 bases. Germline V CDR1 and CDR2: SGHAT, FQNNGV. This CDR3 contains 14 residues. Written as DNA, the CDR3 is TGTGCCAGCAGCTTACGAGGGGAGATGGAAAAACTGTTCTTT. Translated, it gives CASSLRGEMEKLFF.

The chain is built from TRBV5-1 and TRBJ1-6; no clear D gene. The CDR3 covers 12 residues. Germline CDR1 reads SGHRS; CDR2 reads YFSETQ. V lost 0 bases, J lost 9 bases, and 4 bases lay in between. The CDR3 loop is CASSLDVSPLHF. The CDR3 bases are TGCGCCAGCAGCTTGGATGTTTCACCCCTCCACTTT.

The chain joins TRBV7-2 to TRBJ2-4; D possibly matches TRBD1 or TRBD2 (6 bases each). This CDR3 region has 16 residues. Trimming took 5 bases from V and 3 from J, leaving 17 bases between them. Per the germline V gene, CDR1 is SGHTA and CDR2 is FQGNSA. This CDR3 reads CASSATGLGGKNIQYF. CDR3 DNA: TGTGCCAGCAGCGCAACAGGGTTGGGGGGCAAAAACATTCAGTACTTC.

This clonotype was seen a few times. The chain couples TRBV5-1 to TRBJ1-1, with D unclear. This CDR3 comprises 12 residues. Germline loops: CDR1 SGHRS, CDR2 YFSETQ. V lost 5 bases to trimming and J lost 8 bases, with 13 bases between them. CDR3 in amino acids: CASSMTVEEAFF. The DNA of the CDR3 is TGCGCCAGCAGTATGACTGTAGAGGAAGCTTTCTTT.

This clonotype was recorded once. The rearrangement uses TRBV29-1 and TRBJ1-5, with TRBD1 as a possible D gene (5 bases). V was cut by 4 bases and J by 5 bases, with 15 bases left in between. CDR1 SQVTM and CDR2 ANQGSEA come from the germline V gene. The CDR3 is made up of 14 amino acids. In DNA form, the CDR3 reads TGCAGCGTTGGGGGGGGGTACCGATATCAGCCCCAGCATTTT. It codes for CSVGGGYRYQPQHF.

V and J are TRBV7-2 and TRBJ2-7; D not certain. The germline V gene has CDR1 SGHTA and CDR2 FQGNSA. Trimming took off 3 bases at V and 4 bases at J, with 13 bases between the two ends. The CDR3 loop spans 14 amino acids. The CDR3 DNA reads TGTGCCAGCAGCTTCAACGACGGAAAATACGAGCAGTACTTC. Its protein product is CASSFNDGKYEQYF.

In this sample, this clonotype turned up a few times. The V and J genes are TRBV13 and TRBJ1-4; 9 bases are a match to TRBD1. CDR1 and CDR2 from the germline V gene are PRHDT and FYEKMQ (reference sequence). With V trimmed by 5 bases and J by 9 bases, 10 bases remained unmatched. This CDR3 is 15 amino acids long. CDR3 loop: CASSLPIGQGQKLFF. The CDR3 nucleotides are TGTGCCAGCAGCCTTCCTATTGGACAGGGGCAAAAACTGTTTTTT.

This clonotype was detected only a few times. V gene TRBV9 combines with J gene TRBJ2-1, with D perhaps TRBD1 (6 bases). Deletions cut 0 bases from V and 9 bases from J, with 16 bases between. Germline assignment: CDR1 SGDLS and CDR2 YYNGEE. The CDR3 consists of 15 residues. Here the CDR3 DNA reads TGTGCCAGCAGCGTAGCTCCCAGGGGTTTCTCTGAGCAGTTCTTC. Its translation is CASSVAPRGFSEQFF.

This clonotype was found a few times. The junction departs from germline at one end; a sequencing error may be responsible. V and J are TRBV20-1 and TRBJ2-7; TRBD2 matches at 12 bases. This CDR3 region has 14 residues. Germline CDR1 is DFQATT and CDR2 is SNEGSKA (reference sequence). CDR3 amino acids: CSASSSGRALEQYF. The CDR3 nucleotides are TGCAGTGCTTCCTCTAGCGGGAGGGCCCTCGAGCAGTATTTC.

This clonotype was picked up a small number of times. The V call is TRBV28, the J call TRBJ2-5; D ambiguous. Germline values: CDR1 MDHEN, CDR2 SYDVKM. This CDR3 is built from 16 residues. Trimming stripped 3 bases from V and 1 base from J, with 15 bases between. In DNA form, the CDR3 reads TGTGCCAGCAGTTTTCCCTCAAGCAGAGTCCAAGAGACCCAGTACTTC. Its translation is CASSFPSSRVQETQYF.

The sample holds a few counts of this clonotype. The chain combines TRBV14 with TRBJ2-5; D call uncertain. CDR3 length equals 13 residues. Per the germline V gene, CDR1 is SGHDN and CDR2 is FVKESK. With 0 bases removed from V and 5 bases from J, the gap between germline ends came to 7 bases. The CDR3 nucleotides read TGTGCCAGCAGCCAAGATTTATCGGAGACCCAGTACTTC. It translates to CASSQDLSETQYF.

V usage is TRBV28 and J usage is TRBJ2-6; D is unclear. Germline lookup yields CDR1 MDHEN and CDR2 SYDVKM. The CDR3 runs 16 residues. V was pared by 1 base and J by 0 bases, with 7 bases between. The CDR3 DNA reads TGTGCCAGCAGTTTATTCTCCTCCTCTGGGGCCAACGTCCTGACTTTC. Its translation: CASSLFSSSGANVLTF.

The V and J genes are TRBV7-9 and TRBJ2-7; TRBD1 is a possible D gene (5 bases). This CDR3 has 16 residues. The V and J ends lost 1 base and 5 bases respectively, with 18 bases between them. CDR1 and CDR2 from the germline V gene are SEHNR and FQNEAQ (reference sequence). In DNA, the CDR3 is TGTGCCAGCAGCTTAGTTTTTCTAGGGGCTGGAGACGAGCAGTACTTC. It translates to CASSLVFLGAGDEQYF.

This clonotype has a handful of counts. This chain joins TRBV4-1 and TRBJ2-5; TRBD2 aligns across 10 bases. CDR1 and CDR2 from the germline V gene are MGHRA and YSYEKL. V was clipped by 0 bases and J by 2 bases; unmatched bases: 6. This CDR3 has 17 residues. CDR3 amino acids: CASSQDRLLAGQETQYF. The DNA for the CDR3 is TGCGCCAGCAGCCAAGATCGGTTACTAGCGGGGCAAGAGACCCAGTACTTC.

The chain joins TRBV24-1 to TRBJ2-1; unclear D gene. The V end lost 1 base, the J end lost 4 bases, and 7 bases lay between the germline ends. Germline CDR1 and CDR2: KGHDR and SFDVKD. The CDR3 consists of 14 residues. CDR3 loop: CATSDLRVYNEQFF. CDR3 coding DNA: TGTGCCACCAGTGATTTAAGGGTATACAATGAGCAGTTCTTC.

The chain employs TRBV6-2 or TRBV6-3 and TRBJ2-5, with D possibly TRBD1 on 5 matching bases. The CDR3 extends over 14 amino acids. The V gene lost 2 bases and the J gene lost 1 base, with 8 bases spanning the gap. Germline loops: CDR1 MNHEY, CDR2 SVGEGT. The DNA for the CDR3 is TGTGCCAGCAGTTACGGACACATCCAAGAGACCCAGTACTTC. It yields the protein CASSYGHIQETQYF.

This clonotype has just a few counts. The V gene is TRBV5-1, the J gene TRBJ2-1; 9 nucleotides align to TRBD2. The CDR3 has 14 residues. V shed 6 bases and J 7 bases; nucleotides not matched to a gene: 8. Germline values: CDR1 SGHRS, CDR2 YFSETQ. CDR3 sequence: CASTPGLARNEQFF. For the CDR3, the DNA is TGCGCCAGCACCCCGGGACTAGCCCGTAATGAGCAGTTCTTC.

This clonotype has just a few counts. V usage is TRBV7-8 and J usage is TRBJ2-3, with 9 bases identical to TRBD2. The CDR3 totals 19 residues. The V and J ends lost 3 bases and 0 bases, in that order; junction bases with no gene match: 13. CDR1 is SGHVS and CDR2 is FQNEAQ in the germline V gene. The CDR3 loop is CASSFPLAGQTPSTDTQYF. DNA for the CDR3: TGTGCCAGCAGCTTTCCTCTAGCGGGACAAACCCCTAGCACAGATACGCAGTATTTT.

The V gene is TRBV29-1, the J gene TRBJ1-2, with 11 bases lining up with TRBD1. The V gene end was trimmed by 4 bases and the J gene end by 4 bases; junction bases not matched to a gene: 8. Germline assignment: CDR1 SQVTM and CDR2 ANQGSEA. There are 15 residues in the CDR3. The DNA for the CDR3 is TGCAGCGTTGGCATTGGGACAGGGGGAGCCTATGGCTACACCTTC. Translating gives CSVGIGTGGAYGYTF.

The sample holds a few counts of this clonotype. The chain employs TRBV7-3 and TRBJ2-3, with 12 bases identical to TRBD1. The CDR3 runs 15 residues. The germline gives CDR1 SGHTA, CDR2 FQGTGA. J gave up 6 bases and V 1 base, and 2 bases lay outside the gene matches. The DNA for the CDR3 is TGTGCCAGCAGCTTAATGGGACAGGGGGCTGATACGCAGTATTTT. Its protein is CASSLMGQGADTQYF.

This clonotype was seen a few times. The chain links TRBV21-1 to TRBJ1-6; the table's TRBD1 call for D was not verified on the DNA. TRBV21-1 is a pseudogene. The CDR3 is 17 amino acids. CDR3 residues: CASSKEGADWDVSPLHF. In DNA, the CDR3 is TGTGCCAGCAGCAAAGAGGGGGCAGATTGGGATGTTTCACCCCTCCACTTT.